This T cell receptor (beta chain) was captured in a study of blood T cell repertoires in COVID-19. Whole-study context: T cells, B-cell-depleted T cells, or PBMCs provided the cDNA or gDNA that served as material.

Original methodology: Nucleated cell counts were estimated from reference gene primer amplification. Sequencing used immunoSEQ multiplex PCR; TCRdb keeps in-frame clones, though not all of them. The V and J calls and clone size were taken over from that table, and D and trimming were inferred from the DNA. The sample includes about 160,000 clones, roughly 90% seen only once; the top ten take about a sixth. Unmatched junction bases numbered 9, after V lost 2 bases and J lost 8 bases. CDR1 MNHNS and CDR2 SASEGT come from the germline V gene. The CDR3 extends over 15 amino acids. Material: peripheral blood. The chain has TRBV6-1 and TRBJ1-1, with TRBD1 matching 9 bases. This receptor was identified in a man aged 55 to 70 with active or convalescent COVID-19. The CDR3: CASSERGQGLLEAFF. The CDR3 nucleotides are TGTGCCAGCAGTGAAAGGGGACAGGGACTACTGGAAGCTTTCTTT.